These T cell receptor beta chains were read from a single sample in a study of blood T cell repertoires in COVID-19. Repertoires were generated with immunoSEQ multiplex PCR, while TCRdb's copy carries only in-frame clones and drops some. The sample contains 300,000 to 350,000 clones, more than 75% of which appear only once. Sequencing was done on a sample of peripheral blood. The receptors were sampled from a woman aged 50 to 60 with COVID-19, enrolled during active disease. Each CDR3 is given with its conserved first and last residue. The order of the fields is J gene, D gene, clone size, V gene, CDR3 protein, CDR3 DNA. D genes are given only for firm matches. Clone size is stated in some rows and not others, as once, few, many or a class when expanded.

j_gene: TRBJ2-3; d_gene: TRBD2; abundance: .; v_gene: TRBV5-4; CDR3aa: CASTPRRLAGGTQYF; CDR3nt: TGTGCCAGCACTCCTAGGAGACTAGCGGGAGGTACGCAGTATTTT
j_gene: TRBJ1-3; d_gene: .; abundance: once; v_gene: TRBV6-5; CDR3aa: CASSLQPTPGNTIYF; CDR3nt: TGTGCCAGCAGCCTCCAACCTACTCCTGGAAACACCATATATTTT
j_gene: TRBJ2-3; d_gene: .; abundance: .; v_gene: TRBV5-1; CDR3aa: CASRQGRGSTDTQYF; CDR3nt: TGCGCCAGCAGACAGGGCCGAGGGAGCACAGATACGCAGTATTTT
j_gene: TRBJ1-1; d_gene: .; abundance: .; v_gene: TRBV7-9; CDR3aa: CASSPSPVRGTEAFF; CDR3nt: TGTGCCAGCAGCCCTAGTCCAGTCCGAGGGACTGAAGCTTTCTTT
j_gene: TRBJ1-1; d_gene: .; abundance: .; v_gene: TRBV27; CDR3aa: CASSSSGGPAFF; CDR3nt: .
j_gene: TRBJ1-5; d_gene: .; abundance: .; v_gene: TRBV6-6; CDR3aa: CASREMGANQPQHF; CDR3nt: TGTGCCAGCAGAGAAATGGGCGCAAATCAGCCCCAGCATTTT
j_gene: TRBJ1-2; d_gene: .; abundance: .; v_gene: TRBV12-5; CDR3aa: CASGQPGTRGYTF; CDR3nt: TGTGCTAGTGGCCAACCAGGTACTCGTGGCTACACCTTC
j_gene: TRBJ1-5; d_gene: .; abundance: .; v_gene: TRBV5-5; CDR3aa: CASSLSAGVNQPQHF; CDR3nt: TGTGCCAGCAGCTTGAGCGCAGGGGTAAATCAGCCCCAGCATTTT
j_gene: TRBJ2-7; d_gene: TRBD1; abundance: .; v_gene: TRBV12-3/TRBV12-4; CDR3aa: CASSKQGYEQYF; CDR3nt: TGTGCCAGCAGTAAACAGGGGTACGAGCAGTACTTC
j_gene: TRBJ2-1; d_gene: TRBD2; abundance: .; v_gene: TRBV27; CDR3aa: CASTRREGIYNEQFF; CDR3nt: TGTGCCAGCACCAGACGGGAGGGAATATACAATGAGCAGTTCTTC
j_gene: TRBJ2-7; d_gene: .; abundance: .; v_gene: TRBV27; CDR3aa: CASSLAWRNYEQYF; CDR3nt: TGTGCCAGCAGTCTAGCCTGGAGGAACTACGAGCAGTACTTC
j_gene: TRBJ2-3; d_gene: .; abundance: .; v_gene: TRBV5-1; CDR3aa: CASSLAGADTDTQYF; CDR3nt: TGCGCCAGCAGCTTGGCGGGAGCTGACACAGATACGCAGTATTTT
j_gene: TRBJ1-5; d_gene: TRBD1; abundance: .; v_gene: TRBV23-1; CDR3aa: CAIPRDRGNQPQHF; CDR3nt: TGCGCCATCCCCCGGGACAGGGGCAATCAGCCCCAGCATTTT
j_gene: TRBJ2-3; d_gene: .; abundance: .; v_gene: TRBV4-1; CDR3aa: CASSQVVRGTDTQYF; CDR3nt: TGCGCCAGCAGCCAGGTCGTCCGGGGCACAGATACGCAGTATTTT